The clone carrying this T cell receptor beta chain was observed a few times. Antigen: not known. This specimen comes from a study of shared clonotypes between healthy human individuals. Study-level results: In the sorted subsets, rarefaction showed sequencing was incomplete despite large depth. It was expected that sequencing depth would affect clonotype sharing among donors.

The authors split each subset's genomic DNA evenly across several immunoSEQ plates. The repertoire was sequenced with immunoSEQ multiplex PCR; TCRdb's copy has only in-frame clones and lacks some. The sample lists 900,000 to 1,200,000 clones, 70% to 80% occurring once. V was pared by 0 bases and J by 4 bases, with 7 bases between. Germline CDR1 reads SGHRS; CDR2 reads YFSETQ. This CDR3 spans 13 amino acids. The chain carries TRBV5-1 and TRBJ1-2, with no clear D. Sequencing was done on a sample of memory CD4+ T cells from PBMCs. Noted subset: CD45RA-negative fraction. This TCR was recovered from a man younger than 35 in good health. Some clones in this sample may be carry-over from other donors' samples. CDR3 nucleotides: TGCGCCAGCAGCTTGGACAGATTCTATGGCTACACCTTC. Amino acids: CASSLDRFYGYTF. Supplemented by reference TRBV5-1 and TRBJ1-2, the full variable domain reads KAGVTQTPRYLIKTRGQQVTLSCSPISGHRSVSWYQQTPGQGLQFLFEYFSETQRNKGNFPGRFSGRQFSNSRSEMNVSTLELGDSALYLCASSLDRFYGYTFGSGTRLTVV.